A single sample gave rise to the 18 T cell receptor beta chains below, sequenced in a study of naive and memory T cell subsets. A UMI-containing oligonucleotide was joined by 3' ligation to the TCR cDNA template. The SP2 primer and nested alpha and beta constant region primers amplified ligated cDNA in four rounds. TCRdb ran MiXCR on the 5' RACE reads and lists one entry per CDR3 protein. The sample includes tens of thousands of distinct CDR3 sequences, 5.5% to 8.5% of them seen just once. The receptors shown here come from a male donor in good health.

This clonotype has at least ten counts. The V gene is TRBV7-8, the J gene TRBJ2-7; the D gene is possibly TRBD2 (7 bases). The CDR3 totals 16 residues. V was pared by 5 bases and J by 0 bases, with 17 bases between. Per germline, CDR1 SGHVS and CDR2 FQNEAQ. The CDR3 nucleotides are TGTGCCAGCAGCCCACTCTGGGGGGGGCCCTCCTACGAGCAGTACTTC. Amino acid sequence: CASSPLWGGPSYEQYF.

The gene calls are TRBV30 and TRBJ1-5; 9 positions match TRBD1. The CDR3 loop spans 18 amino acids. The V gene's germline CDR1 is GTSNPN and CDR2 SVGIG (reference sequence). The V and J ends lost 2 bases and 0 bases, in that order; junction bases with no gene match: 11. The CDR3 nucleotides read TGTGCCTGGAGTCGTCCCGGGACAGGGATTGGTAGCAATCAGCCCCAGCATTTT. Protein: CAWSRPGTGIGSNQPQHF.

Only a few counts were recorded for this clonotype. The chain has TRBV6-1 and TRBJ1-1; a weak D match, TRBD1 (6 bases). The CDR3 has 14 amino acids. Per the germline V gene, CDR1 is MNHNS and CDR2 is SASEGT. V dropped 2 bases and J dropped 5 bases, with 12 bases sitting between them. The CDR3 DNA is TGTGCCAGCAGTGAACGGGGGGCTGGTACTGAAGCTTTCTTT. Translation: CASSERGAGTEAFF.

There are many counts of this clonotype. J is TRBJ1-2 and V is TRBV9, with D tentatively TRBD1 (6 bases). The CDR3 loop spans 16 amino acids. V lost 0 bases and J lost 2, with 14 bases in between. The germline V gene encodes CDR1 SGDLS and CDR2 YYNGEE. Written as DNA, the CDR3 is TGTGCCAGCAGCGTAGCCAGGGGCAGGGGAAACTATGGCTACACCTTC. As protein: CASSVARGRGNYGYTF.

The CDR3 DNA reads as TGTGCCAGCAGTAGCTCCGGGACAGGGGGCAGGTATTCACCCCTCCACTTT. Amino acid sequence: CASSSSGTGGRYSPLHF. The rearrangement links TRBV12-3 or TRBV12-4 to TRBJ1-6; 12 bases fit TRBD1. The V gene end was trimmed by 5 bases and the J gene end by 8 bases; junction bases not matched to a gene: 10. The CDR3 sequence is 17 residues long.

This clonotype came up many times. The chain has TRBV20-1 and TRBJ1-6; no clear D gene. V was shortened by 2 bases and J by 7 bases, with 18 bases between the two germline ends. CDR3 size: 16 residues. Germline loops: CDR1 DFQATT, CDR2 SNEGSKA (reference sequence). CDR3 in DNA: TGCAGTGCTAGACCCGCAGATAGGATTAAAAATTCACCCCTCCACTTT. Its translation: CSARPADRIKNSPLHF.

This clonotype was seen only a few times. The chain has TRBV27 and TRBJ2-7, with D maybe TRBD2 (6 bases). Germline V gives CDR1 MNHEY, CDR2 SMNVEV (reference sequence). Trimming shortened V by 3 bases and J by 2 bases, and 8 bases separated the two germline ends. The CDR3 contains 13 residues. The CDR3 loop reads CASSLRETYEQYF. Here the CDR3 DNA reads TGTGCCAGCAGTTTGCGGGAAACCTACGAGCAGTACTTC.

The V and J genes are TRBV6-6 and TRBJ2-7; D may be TRBD2 (5 bases). In germline, CDR1 is MNHNY, CDR2 SVGAGI (reference sequence). The V gene lost 0 bases and the J gene lost 5 bases, with 8 bases spanning the gap. The CDR3 covers 13 residues. The CDR3 DNA reads as TGTGCCAGCAGTTACTCACTAGGGAACGAGCAGTACTTC. It is translated as CASSYSLGNEQYF.

Only a few counts were recorded for this clonotype. The DNA of the CDR3 is TGCAGTGCCAAAGGGGGCGTCACCAATCAGCCCCAGCATTTT. Translated, it gives CSAKGGVTNQPQHF. The chain carries TRBV20-1 and TRBJ1-5; 7 bases fit TRBD1. The CDR3 totals 14 residues. After removal of 6 bases from V and 3 bases from J, the junction contained 8 bases not matched to a gene. Per germline, CDR1 DFQATT and CDR2 SNEGSKA (reference sequence).

This clonotype has ten or more counts. The chain has TRBV6-6 and TRBJ1-6; D may be TRBD1 (5 bases). Germline V CDR1 and CDR2: MNHNY, SVGAGI (reference sequence). This CDR3 is 15 amino acids long. Trimming cost V 6 bases and J 4 bases, with 13 bases left between them. The CDR3 is CASRTGTLYNSPLHF. CDR3 bases: TGTGCCAGCAGAACCGGGACCCTATATAATTCACCCCTCCACTTT.

The table lists this clonotype with a few counts. The rearrangement links TRBV19 to TRBJ2-3, with 8 nucleotides matching TRBD1. The CDR3 is made up of 15 amino acids. Losses at the gene ends were 5 bases for V and 2 bases for J; bases not matched to a gene: 6. CDR1 is LNHDA and CDR2 is SQIVND in the germline V gene (reference sequence). The CDR3 is CASSLDRVDTDTQYF. Here the CDR3 DNA reads TGTGCCAGTAGTTTGGACAGGGTTGACACAGATACGCAGTATTTT.

This clonotype was observed a handful of times. This chain links TRBV20-1 with TRBJ2-3, with 8 bases identical to TRBD1. The CDR3 covers 14 residues. Germline CDR1 DFQATT, CDR2 SNEGSKA (reference sequence). V shed 5 bases and J 1 base; nucleotides not matched to a gene: 5. CDR3 loop: CSAADRDRTDTQYF. The CDR3 nucleotides are TGCAGTGCTGCGGACAGGGACCGCACAGATACGCAGTATTTT.

This clonotype has at least ten counts. This chain connects TRBV6-5 to TRBJ1-1; 8 bases agree with TRBD1. Looked up from germline, CDR1 is MNHEY and CDR2 is SVGAGI. CDR3 length: 14 amino acids. The V and J ends lost 7 bases and 8 bases, in that order; junction bases with no gene match: 12. DNA for the CDR3: TGTGCCAGCAAGGCAGGGGGCTCGCTGGGGGAAGCTTTCTTT. Amino acids: CASKAGGSLGEAFF.

This clonotype occurred a few times. The chain links TRBV6-2 or TRBV6-3 to TRBJ1-5; D gene uncertain. Germline V CDR1 and CDR2: MNHEY, SVGEGT. This CDR3 is 14 amino acids long. Trimming pared 6 bases from V and 2 bases from J, leaving 11 bases between. CDR3 DNA sequence: TGTGCCAGCAGCCGGGGTGATCGCAATCAGCCCCAGCATTTT. Translating gives CASSRGDRNQPQHF.

This clonotype was counted a few times. V is TRBV27 and J is TRBJ1-6, with D unresolved. CDR3 length: 14 amino acids. The V end lost 7 bases, the J end lost 9 bases, and 16 bases lay between the germline ends. Germline V gene data show CDR1 as MNHEY and CDR2 as SMNVEV (reference sequence). CDR3 region: CASTRGVAGSPLHF. CDR3 DNA sequence: TGTGCCAGCACTAGAGGTGTCGCGGGTTCACCCCTCCACTTT.

V and J are TRBV19 and TRBJ2-1; 16 bases fit TRBD2. Germline V gives CDR1 LNHDA, CDR2 SQIVND (reference sequence). Trimming cost V 5 bases and J 8 bases; bases outside gene matches: 12. The CDR3 sequence is 18 residues long. CDR3 DNA sequence: TGTGCCAGTAGTCGGGGACTAGCGGGGGGGCCAGATAAGGATGAGCAGTTCTTC. Translation: CASSRGLAGGPDKDEQFF.

This clonotype qualifies as medium-sized. The V and J genes are TRBV5-4 and TRBJ2-7, with D uncertain. The germline V and J ends were trimmed by 3 bases and 6 bases, with 10 bases remaining between them. Germline loops: CDR1 SGHNT, CDR2 YYREEE (reference sequence). The length of the CDR3 is 12 residues. CDR3 protein: CASSYPGSEQYF. CDR3 nucleotides: TGTGCCAGCAGCTACCCTGGCAGCGAGCAGTACTTC.

This clonotype was seen a handful of times. This rearrangement joins TRBV12-3 or TRBV12-4 to TRBJ2-2, with 9 bases fitting TRBD1. Losses at the gene ends were 6 bases for V and 3 bases for J; bases not matched to a gene: 8. The CDR3 has 16 residues. The CDR3 region is CASSVHRGPYTGELFF. DNA of the CDR3: TGTGCCAGCAGCGTCCACAGGGGGCCATACACCGGGGAGCTGTTTTTT.